This is a list of T cell receptor beta chains from one sample in a study of cytomegalovirus exposure and HLA in healthy donors. Method: immunoSEQ multiplex PCR; TCRdb's copy keeps in-frame clones and lacks some. The table has approximately 150,000 clones, approximately 70% seen once. Sequences were obtained from PBMCs. The receptors originated from a woman in her thirties or forties in good health and CMV-seropositive. Each CDR3 is given with its conserved first and last residue. A D gene is named only where the DNA matches it firmly. Expanded clones are given a class, and other clones once, few, many or no size at all.

TRBJ2-3 TRBV4-1 TRBD2 18 . CASSHQLLGLANTDTQYF TGCGCCAGCAGCCACCAACTATTGGGACTAGCGAACACAGATACGCAGTATTTT
TRBJ2-7 TRBV9 . 13 few CASSVGDSNEQYF TGTGCCAGCAGCGTAGGGGACTCTAACGAGCAGTACTTC
TRBJ2-7 TRBV7-2 . 14 . CASSSGMMDYEQYF TGTGCCAGCAGCTCCGGGATGATGGACTACGAGCAGTACTTC
TRBJ1-1 TRBV5-4 . 13 . CASSLDQNGEAFF TGTGCCAGCAGCTTGGACCAGAATGGTGAAGCTTTCTTT
TRBJ2-7 TRBV29-1 . 12 . CSVTDRIYEQYF TGCAGCGTTACTGACAGGATCTACGAGCAGTACTTC
TRBJ2-3 TRBV10-3 TRBD1 16 . CAISTTGGTSTDTQYF TGTGCCATCAGTACCACAGGGGGGACTAGCACAGATACGCAGTATTTT
TRBJ2-1 TRBV12-2 . 15 few CASRLGLATYNEQFF TGTGCAAGTCGCTTAGGCCTAGCGACCTACAATGAGCAGTTCTTC
TRBJ1-2 TRBV20-1 TRBD1 10 . CSASRTGFYF TGCAGTGCTAGCCGGACAGGATTTTACTTC
TRBJ2-1 TRBV4-3 . 14 . CASSPRQGYNEQFF TGCGCCAGCAGCCCGCGGCAGGGCTACAATGAGCAGTTCTTC
TRBJ1-5 TRBV19 . 13 few CASSTQVNQPQHF TGTGCCAGTAGTACACAGGTCAATCAGCCCCAGCATTTT
TRBJ1-4 TRBV11-2 TRBD1 18 . CASSLLAGGAGTNEKLFF TGTGCCAGCAGCTTATTGGCAGGGGGCGCCGGAACTAATGAAAAACTGTTTTTT
TRBJ2-1 TRBV6-6 . 12 . CASSQIGNEQFF TGTGCCAGCAGCCAGATTGGCAATGAGCAGTTCTTC
TRBJ1-2 TRBV28 . 14 . CASRVQGKSYGYTF TGTGCCAGCAGGGTCCAGGGGAAGTCTTATGGCTACACCTTC
TRBJ2-2 TRBV6-4 TRBD1 14 . CASRDRGNTGELFF TGTGCCAGCAGGGACAGGGGGAACACCGGGGAGCTGTTTTTT
TRBJ1-4 TRBV28 TRBD1 13 . CASSPWTGGELFF TGTGCCAGCAGTCCCTGGACAGGGGGAGAACTGTTTTTT
TRBJ1-2 TRBV28 . 13 . CASSFRVREGYTF TGTGCCAGCAGTTTCCGGGTGAGGGAAGGCTACACCTTC
TRBJ2-2 TRBV7-9 TRBD1 18 once CASSFLGRGRKGTGELFF TGTGCCAGCAGCTTTCTTGGCAGGGGGCGCAAAGGCACCGGGGAGCTGTTTTTT
TRBJ2-7 TRBV6-1 . 13 few CASSVQAGDEQYF TGTGCCAGCAGTGTACAGGCAGGGGACGAGCAGTACTTC
TRBJ1-2 TRBV7-9 TRBD1 14 . CASRDRDREDGYTF TGTGCCAGCAGGGACCGGGACAGGGAGGATGGCTACACCTTC
TRBJ2-5 TRBV6-5 . 12 few CASSLTEETQYF TGTGCCAGCAGTTTGACAGAAGAGACCCAGTACTTC
TRBJ1-2 TRBV6-5 . 13 . CASRERPAYGYTF TGTGCCAGCAGGGAGAGGCCAGCCTATGGCTACACCTTC
TRBJ1-2 TRBV6-6 . 14 few CASSYSGGAFGYTF TGTGCCAGCAGTTACTCGGGGGGGGCTTTTGGCTACACCTTC
TRBJ2-7 TRBV28 . 15 . CASIPSGLSSYEQYF TGTGCCAGCATCCCGAGCGGGTTGAGCTCCTACGAGCAGTACTTC
TRBJ2-5 TRBV2 . 12 . CASSPGIETQYF TGTGCCAGCAGCCCAGGGATAGAGACCCAGTACTTC
TRBJ1-2 TRBV28 . 13 . CASSLDTYYGYTF TGTGCCAGCAGTTTAGACACGTACTATGGCTACACCTTC
TRBJ2-3 TRBV7-2 . 13 . CASSSQVPDTQYF TGTGCCAGCAGCTCGCAGGTGCCAGATACGCAGTATTTT
TRBJ1-5 TRBV19 . 15 . CASRWQPRSNQPQHF TGTGCCAGCCGGTGGCAGCCGAGGAGCAATCAGCCCCAGCATTTT
TRBJ2-3 TRBV7-2 . 13 . CASSSDSFDTQYF TGTGCCAGCAGCTCGGACAGCTTTGATACGCAGTATTTT
TRBJ2-3 TRBV4-2 . 12 . CASSQDIDTQYF TGTGCCAGCAGCCAAGACATAGATACGCAGTATTTT
TRBJ2-7 TRBV2 . 14 . CASSEPSGAYEQYF TGTGCCAGCAGTGAACCCAGCGGAGCCTACGAGCAGTACTTC
TRBJ2-5 TRBV5-4 . 12 . CASSLPKETQYF TGTGCCAGCAGCTTGCCCAAAGAGACCCAGTACTTC
TRBJ1-2 TRBV6-5 . 10 . CASKRYGYTF TGTGCCAGCAAACGGTATGGCTACACCTTC
TRBJ1-4 TRBV4-3 . 16 . CASSQDNWDWNEKLFF TGCGCCAGCAGCCAAGATAACTGGGACTGGAATGAAAAACTGTTTTTT
TRBJ2-5 TRBV4-3 TRBD2 16 few CASRKEAGGREETQYF TGCGCCAGCAGAAAAGAAGCGGGGGGGCGTGAAGAGACCCAGTACTTC